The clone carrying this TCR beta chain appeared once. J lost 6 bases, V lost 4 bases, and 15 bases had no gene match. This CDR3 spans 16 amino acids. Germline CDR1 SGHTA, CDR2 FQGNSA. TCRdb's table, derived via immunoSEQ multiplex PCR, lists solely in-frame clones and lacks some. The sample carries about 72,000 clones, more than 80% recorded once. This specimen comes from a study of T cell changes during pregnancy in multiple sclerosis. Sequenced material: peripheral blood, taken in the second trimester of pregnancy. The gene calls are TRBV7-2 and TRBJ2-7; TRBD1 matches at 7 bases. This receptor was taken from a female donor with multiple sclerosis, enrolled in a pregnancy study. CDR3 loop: CASSSLPGQWGSEQYF. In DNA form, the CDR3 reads TGTGCCAGCAGCTCCTTACCGGGACAGTGGGGCTCCGAGCAGTACTTC.